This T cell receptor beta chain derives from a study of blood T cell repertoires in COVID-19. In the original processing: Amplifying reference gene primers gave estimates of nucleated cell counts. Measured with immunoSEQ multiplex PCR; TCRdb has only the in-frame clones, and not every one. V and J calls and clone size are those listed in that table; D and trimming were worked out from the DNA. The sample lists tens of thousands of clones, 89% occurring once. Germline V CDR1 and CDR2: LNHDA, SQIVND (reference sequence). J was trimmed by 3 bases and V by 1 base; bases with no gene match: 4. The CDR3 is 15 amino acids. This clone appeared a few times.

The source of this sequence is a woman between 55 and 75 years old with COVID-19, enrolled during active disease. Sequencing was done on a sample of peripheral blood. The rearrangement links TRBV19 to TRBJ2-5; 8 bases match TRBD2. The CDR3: CASSIAGTSEETQYF. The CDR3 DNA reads TGTGCCAGTAGTATAGCCGGGACTAGTGAAGAGACCCAGTACTTC. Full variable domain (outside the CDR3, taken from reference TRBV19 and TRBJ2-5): DGGITQSPKYLFRKEGQNVTLSCEQNLNHDAMYWYRQDPGQGLRLIYYSQIVNDFQKGDIAEGYSVSREKKESFPLTVTSAQKNPTAFYLCASSIAGTSEETQYFGPGTRLLVL.